This T cell receptor (beta chain) was obtained from a study of blood T cell repertoires in COVID-19. Some clones are missing from TCRdb's copy, which holds only in-frame ones; the method was immunoSEQ multiplex PCR. The sample has fewer than 350,000 clones; 85% are singletons. Trimming removed 4 bases at V and 1 base at J, with 13 bases between. This CDR3 has 15 amino acids. Per germline, CDR1 LGHNA and CDR2 YNFKEQ. This clone has just one count. The chain is built from TRBV4-2 and TRBJ1-1, with D maybe TRBD1 (6 bases). The sequenced material came from PBMCs or T cells enriched from blood (not recorded which). The TCR sequence derives from a woman in her forties or fifties who had recovered from COVID-19. CDR3 DNA: TGTGCCAGCAGCCCCAGGGGAGAGGCGAACACTGAAGCTTTCTTT. Amino acid sequence: CASSPRGEANTEAFF.